These 24 T cell receptor beta chains were all obtained from the same sample, sequenced in a study of T cells in localized non-small cell lung cancer. Libraries were prepared by immunoSEQ multiplex PCR; TCRdb keeps only in-frame clonotypes and omits some of them. There are around 1,300 clones in the sample; around 40% occur only once, and roughly 25% lies in the top ten. The sequencing here drew on lung tumor tissue, taken before any cancer treatment. The receptors shown here come from a woman aged 40-69 years with stage II squamous cell lung carcinoma.

This clone was detected only once. The V gene is TRBV19, the J gene TRBJ2-3; 7 bases fit TRBD2. The V segment lost 1 base and the J segment 4 bases; nucleotides outside the gene matches: 5. This CDR3 contains 15 residues. CDR1 and CDR2 (germline): LNHDA, SQIVND (reference sequence). The CDR3 nucleotides are TGTGCCAGTAGTATAGGGACTAGTTTCGCAGATACGCAGTATTTT. It specifies CASSIGTSFADTQYF.

This clone was counted a few times. The conserved phenylalanine or tryptophan normally closing the CDR3 is absent here, so this likely arose from a read error. No DNA is shown, since the ends of the CDR3 on it are uncertain; the CDR3 is the one TCRdb lists. The V and J genes are TRBV9 and TRBJ1-4; TRBD1 reflects the table's D call only, with no check against the DNA. CDR1 and CDR2 (germline): SGDLS, YYNGEE. Ends included, the CDR3 has 13 residues. CDR3 protein: CASSARQLPVPFL.

This clone counts as medium-sized. The chain employs TRBV11-3 and TRBJ1-5, with D possibly matching TRBD1 (6 bases). This CDR3 has 15 amino acids. Trimming stripped 3 bases from V and 2 bases from J, with 11 bases between. Germline assignment: CDR1 SGHNT and CDR2 YENEEA. The DNA for the CDR3 is TGTGCCAGCAGCTTGGGGGGCTCCCGCAATCAGCCCCAGCATTTT. Translated, it gives CASSLGGSRNQPQHF.

This clone ranks as large. The CDR3 sequence: CASSRTSGLGTYNEQFF. The CDR3 DNA reads TGTGCCAGCAGTCGGACTAGCGGCCTCGGAACCTACAATGAGCAGTTCTTC. The chain uses TRBV9 and TRBJ2-1; 10 bases fit TRBD2. J gave up 2 bases and V 5 bases, and 10 bases lay outside the gene matches. Looked up from germline, CDR1 is SGDLS and CDR2 is YYNGEE. This CDR3 has 17 amino acids.

The CDR3 coding sequence is TGTGCCAGCAGTTCCGCCGGCGCGGGCCGGACCTACGAGCAGTACTTC. It is translated as CASSSAGAGRTYEQYF. The J gene is TRBJ2-7, the V gene TRBV28; D might be TRBD2 (5 bases). The CDR3 has 16 amino acids. V gave up 4 bases and J gave up 2 bases, with 18 bases separating them. CDR1 and CDR2 from the germline V gene are MDHEN and SYDVKM.

Worth noting for this clone: A junction boundary mismatches the germline segment, possibly from a read error. The gene calls are TRBV28 and TRBJ1-1; 8 bases are shared with TRBD1. This CDR3 region has 13 residues. Germline V CDR1 and CDR2: MDHEN, SYDVKM. The CDR3 here is CASSLMGEDRDLF. CDR3 in DNA: TGTGCCAGCAGTTTAATGGGGGAGGACAGGGATCTCTTT.

This clone was picked up a small number of times. The chain couples TRBV12-5 to TRBJ2-1, with D possibly called TRBD1 or TRBD2 (5 bases each). V dropped 1 base and J dropped 9 bases, with 16 bases sitting between them. The CDR3 loop spans 15 amino acids. Looked up from germline, CDR1 is LGHNT and CDR2 is FRNRAP. Here the CDR3 reads CASGLGGLLDVEQFF. CDR3 nucleotides: TGTGCTAGTGGTTTGGGGGGGYTACTAGACGTTGAGCAGTTCTTC.

The chain uses TRBV30 and TRBJ1-4; D ambiguous. This CDR3 comprises 13 residues. Germline V CDR1 and CDR2: GTSNPN, SVGIG (reference sequence). Trimming removed 3 bases at V and 2 bases at J, with 7 bases between. The CDR3 DNA reads TGTGCCTGGAGCGCGCGTACTAATGAAAAACTGTTTTTT. This encodes CAWSARTNEKLFF. Complete variable domain (other parts from reference TRBV30 and TRBJ1-4): SQTIHQWPATLVQPVGSPLSLECTVEGTSNPNLYWYRQAAGRGLQLLFYSVGIGQISSEVPQNLSASRPQDRQFILSSKKLLLSDSGFYLCAWSARTNEKLFFGSGTQLSVL.

The V and J genes are TRBV29-1 and TRBJ2-3; D not certain. This CDR3 has 14 amino acids. Trimming cost V 5 bases and J 0 bases, with 12 bases left between them. CDR1 is SQVTM, CDR2 ANQGSEA, per germline. CDR3 nucleotides: TGCAGCGTTTGTGGCTCATCTAGCACAGATACGCAGTATTTT. It is translated as CSVCGSSSTDTQYF.

The chain joins TRBV6-8 to TRBJ2-2; 7 nucleotides line up with TRBD1. V trimming: 5 bases; J trimming: 3 bases; junction bases outside the gene matches: 0. The germline gives CDR1 MNHGY, CDR2 SAAAGT. This CDR3 is 13 amino acids long. DNA for the CDR3: TGTGCCAGCAGTGACAGGGACACCGGGGAGCTGTTTTTT. Translation: CASSDRDTGELFF.

This clone has just a few counts. The chain uses TRBV28 and TRBJ2-2; possibly TRBD1 for D (5 bases). CDR1 is MDHEN, CDR2 SYDVKM, per germline. CDR3 length: 17 amino acids. Trimming took 1 base from V and 1 from J, leaving 13 bases between them. The CDR3 region is CASSLYLDRGNTGELFF. CDR3 DNA sequence: TGTGCCAGCAGTTTATATCTTGACAGAGGGAACACCGGGGAGCTGTTTTTT.

This clone was detected only a few times. J is TRBJ1-3 and V is TRBV4-1; D not certain. V lost 0 bases, J lost 4 bases, and 10 bases lay in between. This CDR3 has 15 amino acids. Germline assignment: CDR1 MGHRA and CDR2 YSYEKL. The CDR3 loop reads CASSQEGRGGNTIYF. The DNA of the CDR3 is TGCGCCAGCAGCCAAGAAGGTCGAGGGGGAAACACCATATATTTT.

This chain uses TRBV11-3 with TRBJ2-1, with 13 bases matching TRBD2. The CDR3 runs 16 residues. Germline lookup yields CDR1 SGHNT and CDR2 YENEEA. J lost 6 bases, V lost 3 bases, and 5 bases had no gene match. The CDR3 sequence is CASSFLRTSGGNEQFF. DNA of the CDR3: TGTGCCAGCAGCTTCCTTCGGACTAGCGGGGGCAATGAGCAGTTCTTC.

This chain connects TRBV18 to TRBJ2-3; D is ambiguous. Germline loops: CDR1 KGHSH, CDR2 LQKENI. This CDR3 contains 14 residues. The V end was cut by 0 bases, the J end by 0 bases, with 4 bases between. CDR3 region: CASSPPSSTDTQYF. CDR3 sequence (DNA): TGTGCCAGCTCACCACCTTCTAGCACAGATACGCAGTATTTT.

This clone is classed as large (0.1 to 1%). The gene calls are TRBV11-3 and TRBJ2-1, with D unresolved. The CDR3 is 15 residues long. Germline CDR1 and CDR2: SGHNT and YENEEA. Trimming removed 6 bases from V and 4 bases from J, with 16 bases in between. The CDR3 bases are TGTGCCAGCAGTCCAGGCAGTGGAGCGTACAATGAGCAGTTCTTC. Its protein is CASSPGSGAYNEQFF.

This clone showed up just a few times. The chain combines TRBV5-1 with TRBJ1-1, with a possible D match to TRBD1 (6 bases). Germline V gene sequence: CDR1 SGHRS, CDR2 YFSETQ. The CDR3 sequence is 14 residues long. V was cut by 3 bases and J by 2 bases, with 11 bases left in between. CDR3 DNA sequence: TGCGCCAGCAGCTCGGGACAACCTAACACTGAAGCTTTCTTT. This translates into CASSSGQPNTEAFF.

This chain links TRBV28 with TRBJ1-1; 7 nucleotides agree with TRBD1. Germline assignment: CDR1 MDHEN and CDR2 SYDVKM. This CDR3 is 17 amino acids long. After removal of 3 bases from V and 5 bases from J, the junction contained 15 bases not matched to a gene. The DNA of the CDR3 is TGTGCCAGCAGTTTTTTTCCAGGGGGTAGCACCTCAACTGAAGCTTTCTTT. It translates to CASSFFPGGSTSTEAFF.

V and J are TRBV9 and TRBJ2-1; 7 bases fit TRBD1. This CDR3 has 14 residues. V was clipped by 4 bases and J by 7 bases; unmatched bases: 8. Germline CDR1 reads SGDLS; CDR2 reads YYNGEE. In DNA form, the CDR3 reads TGTGCCAGCAGCCCATGGGACAGCGGAAATGAGCAGTTCTTC. Protein sequence: CASSPWDSGNEQFF.

This clone appeared a few times. The chain recombines TRBV28 with TRBJ2-5, with 10 bases identical to TRBD2. The CDR3 consists of 15 residues. The germline V gene encodes CDR1 MDHEN and CDR2 SYDVKM. V shed 5 bases, J shed 2 bases, and the junction held 5 bases outside the gene matches. The CDR3 loop is CASSATSGTQETQYF. The CDR3 DNA is TGTGCCAGCAGTGCAACTAGCGGGACTCAAGAGACCCAGTACTTC.

This clone was detected only a few times. J is TRBJ2-7 and V is TRBV19; 7 bases are shared with TRBD1. The CDR3 is made up of 13 amino acids. V shed 5 bases, J shed 4 bases, and the junction held 5 bases outside the gene matches. The germline gives CDR1 LNHDA, CDR2 SQIVND (reference sequence). This chain's CDR3 is CASSAGGVYEQYF. The CDR3 nucleotides read TGTGCCAGTAGTGCAGGGGGAGTATACGAGCAGTACTTC.

The chain uses TRBV9 and TRBJ1-5; D perhaps matches TRBD1 (5 bases). Trimming removed 5 bases at V and 3 bases at J, with 15 bases between. Germline V CDR1 and CDR2: SGDLS, YYNGEE. The CDR3 loop spans 15 amino acids. The CDR3 loop is CASSPGDGANQPQHF. DNA of the CDR3: TGTGCCAGCAGTCCGGGGGACGGAGCCAATCAGCCCCAGCATTTT.

The chain employs TRBV11-3 and TRBJ2-7; 10 bases fit TRBD1. V gave up 3 bases and J gave up 2 bases; unmatched junction bases: 4. This CDR3 region has 15 residues. CDR1 and CDR2 (germline): SGHNT, YENEEA. In nucleotides, the CDR3 is TGTGCCAGCAGCTTCCTGACAGGGGGCACCTACGAGCAGTACTTC. Translation gives CASSFLTGGTYEQYF.

The chain links TRBV11-3 to TRBJ2-2; 9 bases line up with TRBD2. Germline-derived CDR1 and CDR2 are SGHNT and YENEEA. The CDR3 is 15 residues long. The V segment lost 4 bases and the J segment 7 bases; nucleotides outside the gene matches: 7. The CDR3 nucleotides read TGTGCCAGCAGCTCACTAGCGGGTGCTGGCGGGGAGCTGTTTTTT. Its protein product is CASSSLAGAGGELFF.

This clone is medium-sized. The V call is TRBV9, the J call TRBJ2-7; 15 positions match TRBD2. Unmatched junction bases numbered 8, after V lost 5 bases and J lost 2 bases. This CDR3 has 17 amino acids. In germline, CDR1 is SGDLS, CDR2 YYNGEE. This CDR3 is CASSERRTSGRAYEQYF. CDR3 bases: TGTGCCAGCAGTGAGAGGCGGACTAGCGGGAGGGCCTACGAGCAGTACTTC.